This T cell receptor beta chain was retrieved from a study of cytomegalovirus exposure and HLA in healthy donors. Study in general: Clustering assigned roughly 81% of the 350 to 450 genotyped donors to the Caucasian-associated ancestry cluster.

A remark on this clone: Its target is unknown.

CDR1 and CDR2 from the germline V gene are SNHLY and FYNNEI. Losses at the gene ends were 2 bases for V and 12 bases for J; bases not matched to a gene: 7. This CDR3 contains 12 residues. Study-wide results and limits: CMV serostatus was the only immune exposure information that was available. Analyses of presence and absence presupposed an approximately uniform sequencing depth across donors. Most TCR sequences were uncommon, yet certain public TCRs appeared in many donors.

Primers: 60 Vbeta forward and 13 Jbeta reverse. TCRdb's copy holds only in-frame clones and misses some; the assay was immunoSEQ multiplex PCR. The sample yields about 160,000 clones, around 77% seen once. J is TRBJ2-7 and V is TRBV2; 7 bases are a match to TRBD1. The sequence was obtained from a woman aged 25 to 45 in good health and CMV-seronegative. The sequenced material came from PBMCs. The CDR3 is CASSERDSSSYF. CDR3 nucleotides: TGTGCCAGCAGTGAACGGGACAGTAGCTCGTACTTC.